This T cell receptor beta chain was sequenced in a study of CD8 T cells in Susac syndrome. Turning to the study itself: About 6 sequenced Susac syndrome patients had clinically active disease, while 8 or 9 were in remission.

The J segment lost 3 bases and the V segment lost 4 bases, leaving 9 bases of the junction unmatched. CDR1 is MNHEY, CDR2 SVGEGT, per germline. This CDR3 comprises 15 residues. Reverse transcription of 0.5 to 1 ug RNA was performed with random hexamers. Each CDR3 protein gets one entry after TCRdb re-called the immunoSEQ multiplex PCR reads with MiXCR. The sample contains 95,000 to 150,000 distinct CDR3 sequences, roughly 94% of which appear only once. This clonotype was seen more than once but under ten times. This receptor was taken from a human donor with Susac syndrome. Sequencing was done on a sample of CD8+ T cells from PBMCs. The chain employs TRBV6-2 or TRBV6-3 and TRBJ2-7; TRBD1 matches at 7 bases. This CDR3 reads CASSFDRDGGYEQYF. In DNA, the CDR3 is TGTGCCAGCAGTTTTGACAGGGACGGAGGCTACGAGCAGTACTTC.